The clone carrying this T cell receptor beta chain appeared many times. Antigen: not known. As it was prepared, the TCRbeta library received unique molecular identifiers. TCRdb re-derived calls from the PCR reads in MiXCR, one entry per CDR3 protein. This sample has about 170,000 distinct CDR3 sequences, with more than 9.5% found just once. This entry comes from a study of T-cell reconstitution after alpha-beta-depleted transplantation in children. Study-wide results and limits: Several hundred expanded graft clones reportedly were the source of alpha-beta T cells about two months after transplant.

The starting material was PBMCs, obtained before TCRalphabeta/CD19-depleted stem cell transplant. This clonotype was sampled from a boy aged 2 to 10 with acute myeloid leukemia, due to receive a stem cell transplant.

The CDR3 here is CASSLRQGNEQYV. CDR3 coding DNA: TGTGCCAGCAGCTTACGACAGGGAAACGAGCAGTACGTC. V is TRBV7-9 and J is TRBJ2-7, with 7 bases lining up with TRBD1. The CDR3 sequence is 13 residues long. The germline gives CDR1 SEHNR, CDR2 FQNEAQ (reference sequence). Trimming at V came to 2 bases and at J to 5 bases, leaving 3 bases not matched to a gene.